The 8 T cell receptor beta chains presented below share a single source sample, sequenced in a study of cytomegalovirus exposure and HLA in healthy donors. The primer mix had 60 Vbeta and 13 Jbeta primers. The protocol was immunoSEQ multiplex PCR, while the TCRdb copy is restricted to in-frame clones and leaves out a portion. The table lists 80,000 to 100,000 clones, roughly four fifths of them singletons. Sequenced material: PBMCs. These receptors were taken from a man aged 40-50 years in good health and CMV-seronegative.

The chain uses TRBV4-2 and TRBJ1-4; no clear D gene. V was shortened by 3 bases and J by 8 bases, with 13 bases between the two germline ends. The CDR3 is 14 amino acids. The germline V gene has CDR1 LGHNA and CDR2 YNFKEQ. The CDR3 region is CASSHPESREKLFF. DNA for the CDR3: TGTGCCAGCAGCCATCCGGAGTCAAGGGAAAAACTGTTTTTT.

The rearrangement uses TRBV6-1 and TRBJ2-3; 9 bases line up with TRBD1. The germline gives CDR1 MNHNS, CDR2 SASEGT. The length of the CDR3 is 15 residues. V gave up 6 bases and J gave up 1 base; unmatched junction bases: 5. The chain's CDR3 is CASRQRTGGTDTQYF. In DNA form, the CDR3 reads TGTGCCAGCAGACAGCGGACAGGGGGCACAGATACGCAGTATTTT.

CDR3 protein: CASSLTGNTEAFF. CDR3 nucleotide sequence: TGTGCCAGCAGCCTTACAGGGAACACTGAAGCTTTCTTT. The V call is TRBV7-2, the J call TRBJ1-1; tentatively, D is TRBD1 (5 bases). The V end lost 5 bases, the J end lost 1 base, and 8 bases lay between the germline ends. Germline V gene data show CDR1 as SGHTA and CDR2 as FQGNSA. There are 13 residues in the CDR3.

V and J are TRBV2 and TRBJ2-7, with TRBD1 identical over 7 bases. With 0 bases clipped from V and 4 bases from J, the junction kept 6 bases outside the gene matches. The germline gives CDR1 SNHLY, CDR2 FYNNEI. CDR3 length: 15 residues. The CDR3 DNA reads as TGTGCCAGCAGTGAAGCGACAGGGATCCCATACGAGCAGTACTTC. Its protein product is CASSEATGIPYEQYF.

The gene calls are TRBV9 and TRBJ2-3; 9 bases align to TRBD1. The CDR3 is made up of 15 amino acids. After removal of 3 bases from V and 3 bases from J, the junction contained 5 bases not matched to a gene. The germline V gene has CDR1 SGDLS and CDR2 YYNGEE. The chain's CDR3 is CASSDRGLATDTQYF. In DNA form, the CDR3 reads TGTGCCAGCAGCGACAGGGGGCTCGCGACAGATACGCAGTATTTT.

This clone occurred a few times. V is TRBV6-6 and J is TRBJ2-1; 14 positions match TRBD2. Germline V CDR1 and CDR2: MNHNY, SVGAGI (reference sequence). The CDR3 spans 14 residues. V shed 5 bases, J shed 9 bases, and the junction held 3 bases outside the gene matches. This CDR3 is CASSRGLAGVEQFF. CDR3 in DNA: TGTGCCAGCAGTCGGGGACTAGCGGGGGTTGAGCAGTTCTTC.

The chain links TRBV28 to TRBJ2-7; D is ambiguous. Germline CDR1 reads MDHEN; CDR2 reads SYDVKM. The CDR3 length is 12 residues. Trimming left V 5 bases short and J 6 bases short, with 11 bases between. CDR3 region: CASSLPVTEQYF. DNA of the CDR3: TGTGCCAGCAGTCTCCCGGTCACCGAGCAGTACTTC.

The chain uses TRBV5-4 and TRBJ2-1, with D possibly TRBD2 on 6 matching bases. CDR3 length: 11 residues. The ends were cut back, 5 bases at V and 8 bases at J, with 8 bases in the middle. Germline values: CDR1 SGHNT, CDR2 YYREEE (reference sequence). CDR3 loop: CASSQRDEQFF. In DNA, the CDR3 is TGTGCCAGCAGTCAGCGGGATGAGCAGTTCTTC.